The clone carrying this T cell receptor (beta chain) was counted only a few times. With a J-beta primer mix and a sample-barcoded 5' primer, a second PCR ran 7 to 11 cycles. TCRdb re-analysed the 5' RACE reads in MiXCR, keeping a single row per CDR3 protein. The sample records 1.4 million to 1.5 million distinct CDR3 sequences, approximately 38% being singletons. The source of the sample is a study of blood T cells in healthy people across ages. The germline CDR1 and CDR2 sequences are SQVTM and ANQGSEA. CDR3 size: 15 residues. V lost 4 bases, J lost 8 bases, and 10 bases stayed unmatched. Donation came from healthy Caucasian individuals in Russia who were aged about 6 to 95. Each of the donors had 8 to 10 milliliters of peripheral blood drawn into EDTA-treated Vacutainer tubes.

The receptor was isolated from a woman under 30 in good health. The chain employs TRBV29-1 and TRBJ2-1; 11 bases are a match to TRBD2. The sequenced sample was blood. CDR3 nucleotide sequence: TGCAGCGTTGGTCTGAGACTAGCGGGAAATGATGAGCAGTTCTTC. It translates to CSVGLRLAGNDEQFF.